Below, 19 T cell receptor beta chains from the same sample are listed, as sequenced in a study of patients and donors after allogeneic stem cell transplantation. TCRdb used MiXCR to reprocess the RT-PCR reads, holding one entry per CDR3 protein. Of 2,000 to 3,000 distinct CDR3 sequences listed, roughly a sixth were seen once; the top ten hold roughly 21%. Source material: blood, either unsorted or a sorted T cell fraction (not recorded which). These receptors were obtained from a human donor who was either an allogeneic HSCT recipient or a stem cell or donor lymphocyte infusion donor (not recorded which). It is not recorded whose cells these are; they may come from a transplant donor.

V usage is TRBV5-4 and J usage is TRBJ1-2; 7 positions agree with TRBD1. The CDR3 sequence is 12 residues long. Trimming took 5 bases from V and 4 from J; bases not matched to a gene: 2. CDR1 SGHNT and CDR2 YYREEE come from the germline V gene (reference sequence). The CDR3 nucleotides read TGTGCCAGCAGATCAGGGGGCTATGGCTACACCTTC. Its protein is CASRSGGYGYTF.

This clonotype rates as medium-sized (0.01 to 0.1%). This rearrangement joins TRBV5-1 to TRBJ2-7; no clear D gene. Trimming took off 5 bases at V and 1 base at J, with 10 bases between the two ends. Per the germline V gene, CDR1 is SGHRS and CDR2 is YFSETQ. The CDR3 has 13 residues. The CDR3 spells CASRVYPSYEQYF. In nucleotides, the CDR3 is TGCGCCAGCAGAGTCTATCCTTCCTACGAGCAGTACTTC.

This sequence joins TRBV14 and TRBJ2-1; 9 bases are shared with TRBD2. The CDR3 length is 19 residues. Trimming removed 3 bases from V and 3 bases from J; junction bases left unmatched: 15. Germline V gene sequence: CDR1 SGHDN, CDR2 FVKESK. The CDR3 bases are TGTGCCAGCAGCCATGAACCCCCGGCTAGCGGGATCATCTACAATGAGCAGTTCTTC. Residues: CASSHEPPASGIIYNEQFF.

This clonotype has just a few counts. The CDR3 is CASMAGYGYTF. CDR3 coding DNA: TGTGCCAGCATGGCAGGTTATGGCTACACCTTC. The J gene is TRBJ1-2, the V gene TRBV28; no definite D call. CDR1 and CDR2 (germline): MDHEN, SYDVKM. V was cut by 7 bases and J by 5 bases, with 8 bases left in between. CDR3 length equals 11 residues.

This clonotype showed up just a few times. In DNA, the CDR3 is TGTGCCAGCAGTCCACCCCAGGGGCGCCAGACTGAAGCTTTCTTT. Encoded protein: CASSPPQGRQTEAFF. The chain employs TRBV27 and TRBJ1-1; D possibly corresponds to TRBD1 (6 bases). Germline CDR1 and CDR2: MNHEY and SMNVEV (reference sequence). V gave up 5 bases and J gave up 5 bases, with 18 bases separating them. This CDR3 has 15 residues.

This clonotype showed up just a few times. The genes are TRBV2 and TRBJ2-2; 13 positions match TRBD2. CDR3 length: 22 residues. CDR1 SNHLY and CDR2 FYNNEI come from the germline V gene. The V gene end was trimmed by 1 base and the J gene end by 4 bases; junction bases not matched to a gene: 18. The CDR3: CASSEVGGWATSGRAFTGELFF. The CDR3 nucleotides read TGTGCCAGCAGTGAAGTGGGCGGATGGGCTACTAGCGGGAGGGCCTTCACCGGGGAGCTGTTTTTT.

The table lists this clonotype with a few counts. The rearrangement links TRBV7-6 to TRBJ2-1; 7 bases match TRBD1. CDR3 length: 13 residues. Germline trimming cut 4 bases from V and 6 bases from J; bases unmatched to any gene: 3. The V gene's germline CDR1 is SGHVS and CDR2 FNYEAQ. The CDR3 nucleotides read TGTGCCAGCAGCTCCGACAGGGTCAATGAGCAGTTCTTC. Residues: CASSSDRVNEQFF.

The chain links TRBV7-2 to TRBJ2-7; D might be TRBD1 (6 bases). CDR3 length: 15 amino acids. Germline lookup yields CDR1 SGHTA and CDR2 FQGNSA. Trimming stripped 3 bases from V and 3 bases from J, with 15 bases between. This chain's CDR3 is CASSFEGGRYYEQYF. DNA for the CDR3: TGTGCCAGCAGCTTTGAAGGGGGTAGATACTACGAGCAGTACTTC.

In its sample, this clonotype ranks as large. The J gene is TRBJ2-5, the V gene TRBV5-1; 9 nucleotides line up with TRBD1. The CDR3 is 15 amino acids. Germline V gene lookup returns CDR1 SGHRS and CDR2 YFSETQ. V lost 3 bases, J lost 0 bases, and 3 bases stayed unmatched. The CDR3 sequence: CASSSGDRDQETQYF. The CDR3 region has the DNA TGCGCCAGCAGCTCTGGGGACAGGGACCAAGAGACCCAGTACTTC.

By sample share, this clonotype is large (0.1 to 1%). The rearrangement uses TRBV7-2 and TRBJ1-4, with D perhaps TRBD1 (5 bases). Per the germline V gene, CDR1 is SGHTA and CDR2 is FQGNSA. The CDR3 consists of 15 residues. With 3 bases removed from V and 2 bases from J, the gap between germline ends came to 10 bases. This CDR3 is CASSLAGWTNEKLFF. The CDR3, as DNA: TGTGCCAGCAGCTTGGCAGGGTGGACTAATGAAAAACTGTTTTTT.

The V call is TRBV29-1, the J call TRBJ1-2, with TRBD1 matching 8 bases. Germline lookup yields CDR1 SQVTM and CDR2 ANQGSEA. With 6 bases clipped from V and 4 bases from J, the junction kept 16 bases outside the gene matches. The CDR3 extends over 16 amino acids. The CDR3 DNA sequence: TGCAGCGTGAGAGGACAGGGATCCTTAGGGAGCTATGGCTACACCTTC. It codes for CSVRGQGSLGSYGYTF. Using reference TRBV29-1 and TRBJ1-2 for the parts outside the CDR3, the full variable domain is SAVISQKPSRDICQRGTSLTIQCQVDSQVTMMFWYRQQPGQSLTLIATANQGSEATYESGFVIDKFPISRPNLTFSTLTVSNMSPEDSSIYLCSVRGQGSLGSYGYTFGSGTRLTVV.

This clonotype is medium-sized in the sample. This sequence joins TRBV5-1 and TRBJ2-3; D perhaps matches TRBD1 (5 bases). CDR1 and CDR2 from the germline V gene are SGHRS and YFSETQ. V lost 4 bases to trimming and J lost 0 bases, with 12 bases between them. CDR3 length equals 15 residues. The CDR3 sequence: CASSRGSSSTDTQYF. CDR3 bases: TGCGCCAGCAGCAGGGGCAGCTCTAGCACAGATACGCAGTATTTT.

There are a few counts of this clonotype. CDR3 loop: CASSLSRSFSGNTIYF. The CDR3 DNA follows: TGTGCCAGCAGCTTGTCGCGATCCTTCTCTGGAAACACCATATATTTT. The chain uses TRBV7-2 and TRBJ1-3; D call uncertain. V lost 3 bases to trimming and J lost 0 bases, with 12 bases between them. CDR1 and CDR2 from the germline V gene are SGHTA and FQGNSA. The CDR3 length is 16 residues. Full variable domain (outside the CDR3, taken from reference TRBV7-2 and TRBJ1-3): GAGVSQSPSNKVTEKGKDVELRCDPISGHTALYWYRQSLGQGLEFLIYFQGNSAPDKSGLPSDRFSAERTGGSVSTLTIQRTQQEDSAVYLCASSLSRSFSGNTIYFGEGSWLTVV.

J is TRBJ2-1 and V is TRBV5-6; a weak D match, TRBD1 (5 bases). The CDR3 extends over 12 amino acids. CDR1 SGHDT and CDR2 YYEEEE come from the germline V gene. V was shortened by 4 bases and J by 7 bases, with 9 bases between the two germline ends. CDR3 sequence reads: CASSRQGNEQFF. CDR3 sequence (DNA): TGTGCCAGCAGCCGGCAGGGAAATGAGCAGTTCTTC.

By sample fraction, this clonotype is medium-sized (0.01 to 0.1%). CDR3 amino acids: CASSLRENTEAFF. The CDR3 DNA reads TGTGCCAGCAGTTTGAGGGAGAACACTGAAGCTTTCTTT. V is TRBV27 and J is TRBJ1-1; D call uncertain. Germline loops: CDR1 MNHEY, CDR2 SMNVEV (reference sequence). The germline V and J ends were trimmed by 3 bases and 1 base, with 6 bases remaining between them. The CDR3 contains 13 residues.

The CDR3 is CASRPGGDTEAFF. The CDR3, as DNA: TGTGCCAGCAGGCCTGGGGGGGACACTGAAGCTTTCTTT. V is TRBV7-2 and J is TRBJ1-1; D is perhaps TRBD1 (5 bases). Germline V gene sequence: CDR1 SGHTA, CDR2 FQGNSA. This CDR3 comprises 13 residues. The V and J ends lost 6 bases and 3 bases respectively, with 11 bases between them.

This clonotype was counted a few times. A junction end diverges from the germline sequence, so it may reflect a read error. V is TRBV7-9 and J is TRBJ2-5, with D perhaps TRBD2 (5 bases). CDR1 is SEHNR, CDR2 FQNEAQ, per germline (reference sequence). This CDR3 contains 15 residues. CDR3: CASSLAFLTQETQYF. For the CDR3, the DNA is TGCGCCAGCAGCTTAGCGTTTCTGACACAAGAGACCCAGTACTTC.

This clonotype was found a few times. The chain couples TRBV20-1 to TRBJ1-2; 9 nucleotides match TRBD1. The CDR3 is made up of 12 amino acids. Germline CDR1 is DFQATT and CDR2 is SNEGSKA (reference sequence). The V gene end was trimmed by 6 bases and the J gene end by 7 bases; junction bases not matched to a gene: 6. CDR3 region: CSAVQGAGGYTF. The CDR3 DNA is TGCAGTGCCGTACAGGGGGCTGGTGGCTACACCTTC.

The chain links TRBV27 to TRBJ2-7; tentative D call: TRBD2 (5 bases). CDR1 and CDR2 from the germline V gene are MNHEY and SMNVEV (reference sequence). The CDR3 extends over 14 amino acids. V was trimmed by 0 bases and J by 7 bases, leaving 13 bases between them. CDR3 amino acids: CASSLSWATGEQYF. CDR3 sequence (DNA): TGTGCCAGCAGTTTATCGTGGGCAACGGGAGAGCAGTACTTC.